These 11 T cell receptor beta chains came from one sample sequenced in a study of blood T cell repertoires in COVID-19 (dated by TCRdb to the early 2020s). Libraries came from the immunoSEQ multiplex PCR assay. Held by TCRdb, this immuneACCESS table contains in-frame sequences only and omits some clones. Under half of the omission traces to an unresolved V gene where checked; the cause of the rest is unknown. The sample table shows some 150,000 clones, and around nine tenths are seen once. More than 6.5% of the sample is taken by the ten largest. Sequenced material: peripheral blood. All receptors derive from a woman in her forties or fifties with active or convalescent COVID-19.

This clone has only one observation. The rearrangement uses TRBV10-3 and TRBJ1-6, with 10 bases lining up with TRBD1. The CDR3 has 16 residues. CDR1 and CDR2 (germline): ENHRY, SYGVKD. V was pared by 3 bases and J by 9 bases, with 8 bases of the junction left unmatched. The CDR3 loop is CAISDSDRGQVSPLHF. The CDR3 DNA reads TGTGCCATCAGTGATTCAGACAGGGGGCAGGTTTCACCCCTCCACTTT.

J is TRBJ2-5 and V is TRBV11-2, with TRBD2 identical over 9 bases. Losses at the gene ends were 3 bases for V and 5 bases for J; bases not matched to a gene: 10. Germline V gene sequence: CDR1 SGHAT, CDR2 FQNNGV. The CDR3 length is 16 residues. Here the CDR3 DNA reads TGTGCCAGCAGCTTCGGGACTATTACTAGCGGGGAGACCCAGTACTTC. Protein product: CASSFGTITSGETQYF.

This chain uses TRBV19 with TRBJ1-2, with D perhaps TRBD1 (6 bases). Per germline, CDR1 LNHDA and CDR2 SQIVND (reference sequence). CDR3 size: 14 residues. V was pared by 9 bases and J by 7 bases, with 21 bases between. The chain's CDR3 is CASENPGHRRGYTF. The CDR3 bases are TGTGCCAGCGAAAACCCGGGACATCGTCGTGGCTACACCTTC.

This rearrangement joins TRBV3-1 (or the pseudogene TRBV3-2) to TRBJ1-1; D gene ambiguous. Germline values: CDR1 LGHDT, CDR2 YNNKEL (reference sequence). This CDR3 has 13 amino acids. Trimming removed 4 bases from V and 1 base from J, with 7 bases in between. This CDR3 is CASSPVRNTEAFF. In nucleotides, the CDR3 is TGTGCCAGCAGCCCCGTTCGGAACACTGAAGCTTTCTTT.

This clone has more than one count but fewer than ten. The CDR3 spells CASKRMASAYEQFF. The DNA for the CDR3 is TGTGCCAGTAAAAGGATGGCTAGCGCCTATGAGCAGTTCTTC. The V call is TRBV19, the J call TRBJ2-1; the D gene is possibly TRBD2 (6 bases). The CDR3 covers 14 residues. Between the trimmed V and J ends, which lost 7 bases and 8 bases, there was a span of 18 bases. Germline V gives CDR1 LNHDA, CDR2 SQIVND (reference sequence).

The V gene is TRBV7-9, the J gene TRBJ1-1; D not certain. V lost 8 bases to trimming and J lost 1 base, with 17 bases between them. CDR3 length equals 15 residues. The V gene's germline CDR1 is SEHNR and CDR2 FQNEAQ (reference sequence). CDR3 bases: TGTGCCAGCTTAAGTAGTGCCACCCCGAACACTGAAGCTTTCTTT. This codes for CASLSSATPNTEAFF.

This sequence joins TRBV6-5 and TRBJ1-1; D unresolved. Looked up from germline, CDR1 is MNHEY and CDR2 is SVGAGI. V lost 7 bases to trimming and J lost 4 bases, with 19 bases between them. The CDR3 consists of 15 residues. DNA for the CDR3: TGTGCCAGCATTCAGTCTTATTCGGGATCCACTGAAGCTTTCTTT. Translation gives CASIQSYSGSTEAFF.

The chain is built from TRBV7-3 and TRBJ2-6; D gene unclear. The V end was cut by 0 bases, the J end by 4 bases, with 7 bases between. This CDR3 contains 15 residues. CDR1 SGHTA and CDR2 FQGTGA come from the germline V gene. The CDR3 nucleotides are TGTGCCAGCAGCTTAACCGGGTCGGGGGCCAACGTCCTGACTTTC. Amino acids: CASSLTGSGANVLTF.

The CDR3 nucleotides read TGTGCCAGCAGCTCAGTAGCGGGGGGACGGAGCGAGCAGTACTTC. Encoded protein: CASSSVAGGRSEQYF. The chain couples TRBV7-2 to TRBJ2-7; 10 positions agree with TRBD2. There are 15 residues in the CDR3. Germline-derived CDR1 and CDR2 are SGHTA and FQGNSA. With V trimmed by 4 bases and J by 6 bases, 9 bases remained unmatched.

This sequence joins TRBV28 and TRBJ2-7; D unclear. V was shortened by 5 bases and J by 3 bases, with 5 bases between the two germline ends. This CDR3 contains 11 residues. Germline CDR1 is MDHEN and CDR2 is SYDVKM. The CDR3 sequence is CASSTFYEQYF. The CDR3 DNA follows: TGTGCCAGCAGTACATTCTACGAGCAGTACTTC.

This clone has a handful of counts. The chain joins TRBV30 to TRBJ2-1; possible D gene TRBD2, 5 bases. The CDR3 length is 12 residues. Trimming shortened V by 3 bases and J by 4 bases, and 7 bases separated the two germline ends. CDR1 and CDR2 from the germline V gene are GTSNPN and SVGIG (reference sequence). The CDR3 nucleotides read TGTGCCTGGAGGGACTCATACAATGAGCAGTTCTTC. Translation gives CAWRDSYNEQFF.